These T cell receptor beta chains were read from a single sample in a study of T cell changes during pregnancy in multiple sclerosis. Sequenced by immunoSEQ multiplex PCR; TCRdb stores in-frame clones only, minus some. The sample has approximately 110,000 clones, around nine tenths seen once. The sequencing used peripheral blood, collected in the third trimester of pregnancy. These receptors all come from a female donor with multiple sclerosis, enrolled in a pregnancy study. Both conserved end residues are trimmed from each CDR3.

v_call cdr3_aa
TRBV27 ASSFVGGFWETQY
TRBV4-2 ASSQAEGRTTQY
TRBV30 AGGQGPVKGNQPQH
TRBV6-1 ASSLRDRRDSPLH
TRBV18 ASSPVEGREQY
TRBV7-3 ASSLRTTGGGNEQF
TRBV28 ASSLVGGNTEAF
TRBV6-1 ASIGQGSGTEAF
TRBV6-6 ASSYRQETQY
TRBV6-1 ASSEVSNTEAF
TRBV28 ASSFSLQGYYGYT
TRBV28 ASSRGTAYGYT
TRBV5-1 ASQGAGANTEAF
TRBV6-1 ASSELYTGELF
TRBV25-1 ASSDVRDRGT
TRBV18 ASSPTSGARYEQY
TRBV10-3 AISESRGEPYGYT
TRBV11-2 ASSTGGSETQY
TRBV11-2 ASSLEIRGEAF
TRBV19 ASSGSQEGQETQY
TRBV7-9 ASSSEGAEAF
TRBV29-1 SVSGTEGQPQH
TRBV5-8 ASSRGTSGRSEQY
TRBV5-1 ASSLDGGTEAF
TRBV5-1 ASSYGLAGAYEQY
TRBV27 ASSPLGPRGNEQF
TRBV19 ASTSQGAKNTGELF
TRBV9 ASSSSTSGYEQY
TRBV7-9 ASRKSGGETEAF
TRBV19 ASSQRTGINEKLF
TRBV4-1 ASSHFASQGQATNYGYT
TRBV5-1 ASSLVGGGGNTEAF
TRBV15 ATSRDRRTDTQY
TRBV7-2 ASSYDIDRENGYT
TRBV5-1 ASNGGLNSGANVLT
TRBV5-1 ASSPQGWDEDTQY
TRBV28 ASSLVRVGTDTQY
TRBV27 ASSPRVYSNQPQH
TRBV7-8 ATSRGRTNTGELF
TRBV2 ASSEGANNRVRGYT
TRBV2 ASSRDSFTDTQY
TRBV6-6 ASSSLYEQY
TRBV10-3 AISETETEAF
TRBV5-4 ASSYSTTDTQY
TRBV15 ATSRVVGASSGANVLT
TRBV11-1 ASSSTGTTNYNEQF
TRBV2 ASREAGEGNEQY
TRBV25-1 ASSYSQVNTEAF
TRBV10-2 ASSERRVAYNEQF
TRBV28 ASSLSTGWLPGELF
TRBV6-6 ASSSPGQGSYGYT
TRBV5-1 ASSLGTPSTDTQY
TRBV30 AYNRGMNTEAF
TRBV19 ASSPRQYTEAF
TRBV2 ASSERERSGYT
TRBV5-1 ASSFGQATNEKLF
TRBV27 ASSSLAGGHEQY
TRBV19 ASSSAGGFNYGYT